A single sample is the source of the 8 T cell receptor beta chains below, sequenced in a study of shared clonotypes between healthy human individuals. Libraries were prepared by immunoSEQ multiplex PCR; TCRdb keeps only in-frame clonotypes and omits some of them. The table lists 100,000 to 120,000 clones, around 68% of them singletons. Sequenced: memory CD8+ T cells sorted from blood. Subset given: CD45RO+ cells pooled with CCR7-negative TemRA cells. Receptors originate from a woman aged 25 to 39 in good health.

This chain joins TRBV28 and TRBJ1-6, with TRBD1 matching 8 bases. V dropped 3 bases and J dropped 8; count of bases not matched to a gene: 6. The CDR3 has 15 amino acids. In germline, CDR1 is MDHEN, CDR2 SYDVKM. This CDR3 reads CASSFYRGSDSPLHF. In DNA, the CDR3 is TGTGCCAGCAGTTTTTACAGGGGGAGCGATTCACCCCTCCACTTT.

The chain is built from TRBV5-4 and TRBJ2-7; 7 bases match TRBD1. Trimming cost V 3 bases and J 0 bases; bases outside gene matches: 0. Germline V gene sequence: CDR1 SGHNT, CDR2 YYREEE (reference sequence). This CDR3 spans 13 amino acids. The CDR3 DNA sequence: TGTGCCAGCAGCTCAGGGGGCTCCTACGAGCAGTACTTC. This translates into CASSSGGSYEQYF.

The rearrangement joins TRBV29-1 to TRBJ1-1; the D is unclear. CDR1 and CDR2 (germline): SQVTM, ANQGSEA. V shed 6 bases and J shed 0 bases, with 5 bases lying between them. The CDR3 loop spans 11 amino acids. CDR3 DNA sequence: TGCAGCGTGATAATGAACACTGAAGCTTTCTTT. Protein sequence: CSVIMNTEAFF.

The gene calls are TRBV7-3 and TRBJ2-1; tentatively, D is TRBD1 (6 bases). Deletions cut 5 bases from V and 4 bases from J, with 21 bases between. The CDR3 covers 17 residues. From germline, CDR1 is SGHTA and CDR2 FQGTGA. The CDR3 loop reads CASSRSPETGPYNEQFF. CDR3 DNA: TGTGCCAGCAGCCGCTCGCCGGAGACAGGCCCTTACAATGAGCAGTTCTTC. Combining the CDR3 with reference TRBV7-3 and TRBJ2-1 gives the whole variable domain GAGVSQTPSNKVTEKGKYVELRCDPISGHTALYWYRQSLGQGPEFLIYFQGTGAADDSGLPNDRFFAVRPEGSVSTLKIQRTERGDSAVYLCASSRSPETGPYNEQFFGPGTRLTVL.

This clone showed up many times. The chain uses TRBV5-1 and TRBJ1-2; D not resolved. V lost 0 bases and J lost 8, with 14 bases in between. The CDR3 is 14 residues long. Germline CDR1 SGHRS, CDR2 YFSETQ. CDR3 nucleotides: TGCGCCAGCAGCTTGGGTGATCTTTTCGACGGCTACACCTTC. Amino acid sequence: CASSLGDLFDGYTF.

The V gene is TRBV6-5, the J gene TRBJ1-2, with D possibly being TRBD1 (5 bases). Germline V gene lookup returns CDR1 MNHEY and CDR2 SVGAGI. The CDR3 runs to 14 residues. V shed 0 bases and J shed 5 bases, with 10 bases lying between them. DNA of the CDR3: TGTGCCAGCAGTTACTCGTTCTCAGGGTATGGCTACACCTTC. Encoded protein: CASSYSFSGYGYTF.

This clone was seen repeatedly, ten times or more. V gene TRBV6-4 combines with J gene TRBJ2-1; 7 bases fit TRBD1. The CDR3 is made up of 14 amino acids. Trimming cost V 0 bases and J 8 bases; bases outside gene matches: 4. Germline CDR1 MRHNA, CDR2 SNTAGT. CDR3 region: CASSDSIGGDEQFF. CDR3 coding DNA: TGTGCCAGCAGTGACTCGATAGGGGGCGATGAGCAGTTCTTC.

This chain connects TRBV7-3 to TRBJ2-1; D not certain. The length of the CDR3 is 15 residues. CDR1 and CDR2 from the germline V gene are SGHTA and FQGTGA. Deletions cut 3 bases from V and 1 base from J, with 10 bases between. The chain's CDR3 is CASSFGPRSYNEQFF. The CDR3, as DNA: TGTGCCAGCAGCTTTGGTCCTCGATCCTACAATGAGCAGTTCTTC.